These T cell receptor beta chains were read from a single sample in a study of T cell responses to AZD1222 COVID-19 vaccine. Libraries were prepared by immunoSEQ multiplex PCR; TCRdb keeps only in-frame clonotypes and omits some of them. The repertoire holds 150,000 to 200,000 clones, with more than 85% as singletons. The source material was peripheral blood, sampled 28 days after the second AZD1222 dose. The receptors stem from an adult who received the AZD1222 COVID-19 vaccine. The CDR3 runs from the conserved cysteine through the conserved F or W. D genes are given only for firm matches. Clone sizes are given selectively: once, few, many, or a class where the clone is expanded.

V gene	clone size	J gene	D gene	CDR3 protein	CDR3 DNA
TRBV3-1/TRBV3-2	once	TRBJ2-1	TRBD2	CASSQGRGGNEQFF	TGTGCCAGCAGCCAAGGACGGGGGGGTAATGAGCAGTTCTTC
TRBV5-1	.	TRBJ2-1	TRBD2	CASSYGTSGYNEQFF	TGCGCCAGCAGCTACGGGACTAGCGGGTACAATGAGCAGTTCTTC
TRBV10-1	once	TRBJ2-7	TRBD2	CASSDLAGTAYEQYF	TGCGCCAGCAGTGACCTAGCGGGGACTGCCTACGAGCAGTACTTC
TRBV4-2	.	TRBJ2-7	.	CASSQVAGPYEQYF	TGTGCCAGCAGCCAAGTGGCGGGGCCCTACGAGCAGTACTTC
TRBV24-1	.	TRBJ1-5	.	CATSDRGNQPQHF	TGTGCCACCAGTGATAGGGGCAATCAGCCCCAGCATTTT
TRBV30	once	TRBJ1-3	.	CAWSVGGLGGNTIYF	TGTGCCTGGAGTGTGGGGGGCCTGGGTGGAAACACCATATATTTT
TRBV30	.	TRBJ2-2	TRBD2	CAWSETSGIGFVGELFF	TGTGCCTGGAGTGAGACTAGCGGGATTGGTTTCGTCGGGGAGCTGTTTTTT
TRBV5-1	once	TRBJ1-1	.	CASSPSKGRTNTEAFF	TGCGCCAGCAGCCCTTCGAAGGGGAGAACGAACACTGAAGCTTTCTTT
TRBV7-9	.	TRBJ2-4	.	CASSSVGALAKNIQYF	TGTGCCAGCAGCTCCGTGGGTGCTCTAGCCAAAAACATTCAGTACTTC
TRBV5-4	.	TRBJ1-1	.	CASSFARGRDTEAFF	TGTGCCAGCAGCTTCGCGCGGGGGAGGGACACTGAAGCTTTCTTT
TRBV6-1	.	TRBJ1-2	.	CASSPQGNLGDGYTF	TGTGCCAGCAGTCCTCAAGGAAACTTGGGTGATGGCTACACCTTC
TRBV3-1/TRBV3-2	.	TRBJ1-2	.	CASSQLQGSYGYTF	TGTGCCAGCAGCCAACTGCAGGGAAGCTATGGCTACACCTTC
TRBV7-9	.	TRBJ2-1	TRBD1	CASSLAGGAINEQFF	TGTGCCAGCAGCTTAGCAGGGGGCGCGATCAATGAGCAGTTCTTC
TRBV29-1	.	TRBJ2-7	.	CSVEGLSGIGYEQYF	TGCAGCGTTGAAGGTCTGTCCGGGATCGGCTACGAGCAGTACTTC